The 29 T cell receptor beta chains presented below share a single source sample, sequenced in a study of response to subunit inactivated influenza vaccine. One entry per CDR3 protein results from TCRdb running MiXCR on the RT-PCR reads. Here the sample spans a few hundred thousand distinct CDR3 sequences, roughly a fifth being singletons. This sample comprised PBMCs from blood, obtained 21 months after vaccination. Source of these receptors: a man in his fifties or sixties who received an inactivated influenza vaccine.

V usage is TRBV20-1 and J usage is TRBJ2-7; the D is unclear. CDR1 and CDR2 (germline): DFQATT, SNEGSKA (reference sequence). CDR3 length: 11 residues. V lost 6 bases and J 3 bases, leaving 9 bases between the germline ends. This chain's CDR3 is CSAADGYEQYF. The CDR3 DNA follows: TGCAGTGCGGCAGACGGCTACGAGCAGTACTTC.

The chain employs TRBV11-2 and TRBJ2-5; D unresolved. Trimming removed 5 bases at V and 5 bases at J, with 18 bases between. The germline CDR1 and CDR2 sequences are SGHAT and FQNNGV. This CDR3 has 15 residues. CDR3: CASSITPELTETQYF. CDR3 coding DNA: TGTGCCAGCAGCATAACCCCAGAATTAACGGAGACCCAGTACTTC.

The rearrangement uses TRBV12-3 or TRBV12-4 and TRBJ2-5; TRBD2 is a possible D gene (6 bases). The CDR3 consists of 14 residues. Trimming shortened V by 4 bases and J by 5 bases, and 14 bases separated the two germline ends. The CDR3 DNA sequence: TGTGCCAGCAGTTACGACAGCGGGCGGGAGACCCAGTACTTC. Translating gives CASSYDSGRETQYF.

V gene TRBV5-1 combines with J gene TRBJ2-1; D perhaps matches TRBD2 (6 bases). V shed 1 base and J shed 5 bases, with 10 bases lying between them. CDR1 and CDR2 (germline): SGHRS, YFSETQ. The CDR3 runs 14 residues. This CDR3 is CASSLIADHNEQFF. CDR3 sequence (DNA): TGCGCCAGCAGCTTGATAGCGGATCACAATGAGCAGTTCTTC.

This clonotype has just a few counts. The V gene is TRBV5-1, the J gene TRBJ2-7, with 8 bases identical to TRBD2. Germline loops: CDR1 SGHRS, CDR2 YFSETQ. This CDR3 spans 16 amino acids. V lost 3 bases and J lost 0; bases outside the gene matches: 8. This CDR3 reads CASSYTSGDSSYEQYF. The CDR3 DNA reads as TGCGCCAGCAGCTACACTAGCGGAGATAGCTCCTACGAGCAGTACTTC.

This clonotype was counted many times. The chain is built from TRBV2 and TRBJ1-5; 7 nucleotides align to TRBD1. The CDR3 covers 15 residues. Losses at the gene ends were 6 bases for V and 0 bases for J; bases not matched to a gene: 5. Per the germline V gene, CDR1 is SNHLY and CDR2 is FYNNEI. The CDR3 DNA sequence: TGTGCCAGCAGATCTACAGGGGTTAGCAATCAGCCCCAGCATTTT. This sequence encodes CASRSTGVSNQPQHF.

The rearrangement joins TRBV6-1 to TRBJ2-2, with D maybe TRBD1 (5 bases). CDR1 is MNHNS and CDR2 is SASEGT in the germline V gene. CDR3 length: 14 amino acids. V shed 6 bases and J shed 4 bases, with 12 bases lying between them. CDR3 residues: CASRERGRTGELFF. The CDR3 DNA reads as TGTGCCAGCAGAGAAAGGGGCCGCACCGGGGAGCTGTTTTTT.

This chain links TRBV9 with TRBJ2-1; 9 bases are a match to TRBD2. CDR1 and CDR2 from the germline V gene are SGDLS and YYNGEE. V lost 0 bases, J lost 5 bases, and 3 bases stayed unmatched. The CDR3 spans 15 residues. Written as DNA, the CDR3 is TGTGCCAGCAGCGTAGGACTAGCGGACCACAATGAGCAGTTCTTC. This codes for CASSVGLADHNEQFF.

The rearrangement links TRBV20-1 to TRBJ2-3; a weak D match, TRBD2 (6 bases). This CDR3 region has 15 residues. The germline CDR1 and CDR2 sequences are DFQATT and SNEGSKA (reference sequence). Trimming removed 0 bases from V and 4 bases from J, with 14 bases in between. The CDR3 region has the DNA TGCAGTGCTAGAGATTTTGGAGGGAGTGCAGATACGCAGTATTTT. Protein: CSARDFGGSADTQYF.

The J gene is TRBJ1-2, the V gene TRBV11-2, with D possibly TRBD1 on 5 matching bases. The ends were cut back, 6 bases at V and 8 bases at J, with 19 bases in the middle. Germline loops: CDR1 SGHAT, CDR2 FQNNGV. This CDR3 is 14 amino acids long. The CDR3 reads CASSGLQALSGYTF. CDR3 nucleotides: TGTGCCAGCAGTGGCCTACAGGCTCTGAGCGGCTACACCTTC.

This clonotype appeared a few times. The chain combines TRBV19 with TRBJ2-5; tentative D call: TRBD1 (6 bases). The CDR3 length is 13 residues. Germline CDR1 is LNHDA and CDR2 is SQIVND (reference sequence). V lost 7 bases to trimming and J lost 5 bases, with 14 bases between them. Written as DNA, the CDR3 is TGTGCCAGTAAGGCCAGGGGTCAGGAGACCCAGTACTTC. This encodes CASKARGQETQYF.

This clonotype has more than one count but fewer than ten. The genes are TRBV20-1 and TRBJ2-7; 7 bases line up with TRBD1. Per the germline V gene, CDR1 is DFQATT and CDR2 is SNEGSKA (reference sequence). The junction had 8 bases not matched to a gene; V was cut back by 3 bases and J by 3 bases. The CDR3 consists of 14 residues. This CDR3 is CSARGDSEFYEQYF. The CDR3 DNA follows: TGCAGTGCTAGGGGGGACAGTGAGTTCTACGAGCAGTACTTC.

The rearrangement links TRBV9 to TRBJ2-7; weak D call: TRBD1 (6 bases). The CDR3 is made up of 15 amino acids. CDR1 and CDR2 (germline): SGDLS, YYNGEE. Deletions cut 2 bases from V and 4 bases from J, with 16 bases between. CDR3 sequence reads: CASSVHETGLYEQYF. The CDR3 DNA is TGTGCCAGCAGCGTGCACGAGACAGGATTGTACGAGCAGTACTTC.

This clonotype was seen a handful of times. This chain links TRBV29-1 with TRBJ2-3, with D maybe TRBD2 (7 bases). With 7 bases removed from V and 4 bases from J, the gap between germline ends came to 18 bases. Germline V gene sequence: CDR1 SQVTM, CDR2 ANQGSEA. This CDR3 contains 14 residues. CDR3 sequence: CSGRPGGGADTQYF. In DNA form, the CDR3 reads TGCAGCGGGCGGCCGGGGGGCGGCGCAGATACGCAGTATTTT.

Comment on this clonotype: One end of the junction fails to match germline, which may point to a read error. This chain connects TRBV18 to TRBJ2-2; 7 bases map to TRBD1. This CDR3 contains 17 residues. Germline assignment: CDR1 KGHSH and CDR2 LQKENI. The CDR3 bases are TGTGCCAGCTCACGGGGACAGACCCTTTCGAACGCCGGGGAGCTGTTTTTT. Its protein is CASSRGQTLSNAGELFF.

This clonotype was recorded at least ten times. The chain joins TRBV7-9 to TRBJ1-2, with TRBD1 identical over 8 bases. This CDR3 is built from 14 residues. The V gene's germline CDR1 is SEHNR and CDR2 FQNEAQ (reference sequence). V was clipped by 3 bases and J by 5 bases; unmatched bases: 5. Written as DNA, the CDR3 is TGTGCCAGCAGCTTCGTCGACAGGGGATATGGCTACACCTTC. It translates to CASSFVDRGYGYTF.

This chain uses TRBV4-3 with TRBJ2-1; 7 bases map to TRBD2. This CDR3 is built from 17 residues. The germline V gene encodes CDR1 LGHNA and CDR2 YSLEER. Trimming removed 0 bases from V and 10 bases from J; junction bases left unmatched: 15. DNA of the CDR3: TGCGCCAGCAGCCAAGATTTGGGTCTAGCGGATAGCATGGAGCAGTTCTTC. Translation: CASSQDLGLADSMEQFF.

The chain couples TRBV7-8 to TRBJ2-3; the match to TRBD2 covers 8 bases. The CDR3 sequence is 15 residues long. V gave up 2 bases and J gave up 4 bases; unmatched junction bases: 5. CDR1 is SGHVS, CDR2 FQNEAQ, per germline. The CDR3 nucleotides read TGTGCCAGCAGCTTATCTACGCGGGGGGCAGATACGCAGTATTTT. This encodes CASSLSTRGADTQYF.

CDR3: CASSVGVSSAYNEQFF. The CDR3 nucleotides read TGTGCCAGCAGCGTAGGAGTTAGCTCGGCCTACAATGAGCAGTTCTTC. V usage is TRBV9 and J usage is TRBJ2-1, with D uncertain. The V gene's germline CDR1 is SGDLS and CDR2 YYNGEE. Trimming left V 0 bases short and J 2 bases short, with 12 bases between. This CDR3 spans 16 amino acids.

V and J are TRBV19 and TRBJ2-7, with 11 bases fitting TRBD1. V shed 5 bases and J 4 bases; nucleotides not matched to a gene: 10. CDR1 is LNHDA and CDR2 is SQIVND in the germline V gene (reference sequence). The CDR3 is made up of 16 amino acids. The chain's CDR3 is CASSLGRDRGRYEQYF. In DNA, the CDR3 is TGTGCCAGTAGTCTCGGCCGGGACAGGGGGAGATACGAGCAGTACTTC.

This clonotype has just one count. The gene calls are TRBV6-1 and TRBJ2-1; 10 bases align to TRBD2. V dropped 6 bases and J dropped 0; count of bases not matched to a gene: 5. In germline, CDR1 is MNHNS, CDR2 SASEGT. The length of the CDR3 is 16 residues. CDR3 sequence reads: CASSGLAVTSYNEQFF. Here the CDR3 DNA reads TGTGCCAGCAGCGGACTAGCGGTGACCTCCTACAATGAGCAGTTCTTC.

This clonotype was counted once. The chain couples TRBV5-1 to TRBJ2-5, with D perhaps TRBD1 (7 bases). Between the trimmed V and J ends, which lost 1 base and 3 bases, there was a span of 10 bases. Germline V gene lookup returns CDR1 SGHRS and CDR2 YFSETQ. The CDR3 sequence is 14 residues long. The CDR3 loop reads CASSLSGGKETQYF. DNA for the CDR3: TGCGCCAGCAGCTTGTCAGGGGGGAAAGAGACCCAGTACTTC. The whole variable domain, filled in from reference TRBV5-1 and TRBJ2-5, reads KAGVTQTPRYLIKTRGQQVTLSCSPISGHRSVSWYQQTPGQGLQFLFEYFSETQRNKGNFPGRFSGRQFSNSRSEMNVSTLELGDSALYLCASSLSGGKETQYFGPGTRLLVL.

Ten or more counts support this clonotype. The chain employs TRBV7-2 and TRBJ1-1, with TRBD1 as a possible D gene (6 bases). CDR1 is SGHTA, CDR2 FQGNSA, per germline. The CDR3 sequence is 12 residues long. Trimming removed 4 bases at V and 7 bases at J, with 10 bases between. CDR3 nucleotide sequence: TGTGCCAGCAGCTCGACAGGTATTGAAGCTTTCTTT. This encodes CASSSTGIEAFF.

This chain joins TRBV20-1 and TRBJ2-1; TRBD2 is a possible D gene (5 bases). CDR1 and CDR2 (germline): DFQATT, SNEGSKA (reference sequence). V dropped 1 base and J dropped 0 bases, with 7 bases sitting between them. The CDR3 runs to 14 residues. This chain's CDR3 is CSARVGSSYNEQFF. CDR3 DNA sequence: TGCAGTGCTAGAGTTGGGAGCTCCTACAATGAGCAGTTCTTC.

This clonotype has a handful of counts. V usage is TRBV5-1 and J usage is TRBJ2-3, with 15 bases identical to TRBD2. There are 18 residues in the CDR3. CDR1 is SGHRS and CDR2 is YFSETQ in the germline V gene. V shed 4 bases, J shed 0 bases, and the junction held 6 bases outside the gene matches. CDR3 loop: CASSAGLAGGGSTDTQYF. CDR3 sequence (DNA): TGCGCCAGCAGCGCGGGACTAGCGGGAGGAGGAAGCACAGATACGCAGTATTTT.

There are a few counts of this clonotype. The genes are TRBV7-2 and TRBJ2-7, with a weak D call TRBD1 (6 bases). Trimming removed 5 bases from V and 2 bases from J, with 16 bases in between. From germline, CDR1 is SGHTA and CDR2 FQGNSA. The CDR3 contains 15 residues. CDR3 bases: TGTGCCAGCAGCCCCACCCACGCAGGGGCCTACGAGCAGTACTTC. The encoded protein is CASSPTHAGAYEQYF.

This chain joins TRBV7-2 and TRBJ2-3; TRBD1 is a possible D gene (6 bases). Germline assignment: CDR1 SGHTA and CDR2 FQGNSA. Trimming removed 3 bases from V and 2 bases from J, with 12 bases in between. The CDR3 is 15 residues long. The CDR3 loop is CASSFGQQPTDTQYF. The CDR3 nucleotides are TGTGCCAGCAGCTTTGGACAGCAACCCACAGATACGCAGTATTTT.

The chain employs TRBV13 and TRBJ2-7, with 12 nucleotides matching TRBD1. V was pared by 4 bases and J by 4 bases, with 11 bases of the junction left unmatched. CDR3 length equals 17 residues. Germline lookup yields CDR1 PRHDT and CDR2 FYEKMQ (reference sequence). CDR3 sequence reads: CASSSTKWGQGAYEQYF. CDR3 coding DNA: TGTGCCAGCAGCTCAACAAAGTGGGGACAGGGGGCTTACGAGCAGTACTTC. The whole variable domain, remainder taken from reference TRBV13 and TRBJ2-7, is AAGVIQSPRHLIKEKRETATLKCYPIPRHDTVYWYQQGPGQDPQFLISFYEKMQSDKGSIPDRFSAQQFSDYHSELNMSSLELGDSALYFCASSSTKWGQGAYEQYFGPGTRLTVT.

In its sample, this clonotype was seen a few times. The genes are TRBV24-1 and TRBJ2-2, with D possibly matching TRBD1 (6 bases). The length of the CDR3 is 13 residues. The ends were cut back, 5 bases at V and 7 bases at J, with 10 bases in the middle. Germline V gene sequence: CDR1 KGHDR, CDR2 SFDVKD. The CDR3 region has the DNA TGTGCCACCAGTGGGCAGGGGAACGGGGAGCTGTTTTTT. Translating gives CATSGQGNGELFF.